This T cell receptor (beta chain) derives from a study of CD8+ T cells in alopecia areata. cDNA prepared by RNA extraction and subsequent reverse transcription served as the template for sequencing. Method: immunoSEQ multiplex PCR; TCRdb's copy keeps in-frame clones and lacks some. The sample lists about 210,000 clones, approximately 65% occurring once. Study conclusions and caveats: In scalp, tofacitinib significantly decreased clonality and expanded CD8+ clones among the top 100.

As for treatment: oral pan-JAK inhibitor, 5-10 mg twice daily. Comments on this clone: As yet, its antigen is unknown.

V was pared by 2 bases and J by 8 bases, with 10 bases between. Germline-derived CDR1 and CDR2 are LGHNA and YSLEER. This CDR3 contains 13 residues. The sequence was collected from a human donor with alopecia areata. V usage is TRBV4-3 and J usage is TRBJ2-1; D is unclear. The sequenced sample was CD4+ T cells sorted from blood, obtained around week 46, from a patient treated with tofacitinib. The DNA for the CDR3 is TGCGCCAGCAGCCAATTACCGGGCGATGAGCAGTTCTTC. It codes for CASSQLPGDEQFF.